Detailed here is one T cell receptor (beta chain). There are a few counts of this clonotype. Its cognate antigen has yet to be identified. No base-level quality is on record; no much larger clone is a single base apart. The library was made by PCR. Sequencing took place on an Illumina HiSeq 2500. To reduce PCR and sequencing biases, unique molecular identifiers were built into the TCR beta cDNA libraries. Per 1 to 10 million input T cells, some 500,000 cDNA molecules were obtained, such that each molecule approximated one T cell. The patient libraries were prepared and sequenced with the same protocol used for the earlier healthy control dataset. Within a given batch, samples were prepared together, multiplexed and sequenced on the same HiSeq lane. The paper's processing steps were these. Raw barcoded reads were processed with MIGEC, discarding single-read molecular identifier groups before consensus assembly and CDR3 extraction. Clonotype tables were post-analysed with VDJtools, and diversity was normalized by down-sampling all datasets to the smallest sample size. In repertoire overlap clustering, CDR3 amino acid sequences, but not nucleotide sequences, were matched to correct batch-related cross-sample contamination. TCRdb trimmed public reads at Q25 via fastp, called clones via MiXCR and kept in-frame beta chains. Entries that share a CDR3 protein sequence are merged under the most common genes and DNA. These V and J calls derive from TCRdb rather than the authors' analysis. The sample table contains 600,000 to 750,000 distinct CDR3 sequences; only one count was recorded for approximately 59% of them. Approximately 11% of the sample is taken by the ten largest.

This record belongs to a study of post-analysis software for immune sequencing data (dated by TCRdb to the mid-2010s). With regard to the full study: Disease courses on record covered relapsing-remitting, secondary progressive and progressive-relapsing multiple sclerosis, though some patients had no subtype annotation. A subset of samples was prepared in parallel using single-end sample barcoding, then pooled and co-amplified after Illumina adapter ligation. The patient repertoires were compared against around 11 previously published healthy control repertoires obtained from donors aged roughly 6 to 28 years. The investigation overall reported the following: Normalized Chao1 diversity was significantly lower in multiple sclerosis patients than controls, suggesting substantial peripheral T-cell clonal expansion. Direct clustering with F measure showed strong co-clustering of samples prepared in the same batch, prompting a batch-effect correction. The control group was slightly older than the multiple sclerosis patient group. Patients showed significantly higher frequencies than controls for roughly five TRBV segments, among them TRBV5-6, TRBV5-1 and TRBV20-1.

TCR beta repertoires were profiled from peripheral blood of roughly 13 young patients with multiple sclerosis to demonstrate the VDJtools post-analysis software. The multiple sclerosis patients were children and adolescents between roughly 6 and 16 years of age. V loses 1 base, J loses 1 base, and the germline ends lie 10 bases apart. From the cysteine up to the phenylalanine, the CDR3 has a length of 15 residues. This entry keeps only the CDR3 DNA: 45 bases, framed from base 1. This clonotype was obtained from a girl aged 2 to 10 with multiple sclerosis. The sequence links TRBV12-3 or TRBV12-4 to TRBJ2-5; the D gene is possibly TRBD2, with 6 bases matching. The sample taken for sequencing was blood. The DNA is TGTGCCAGCAGTTTAGATGGGGGGACCCAAGAGACCCAGTACTTC. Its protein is CASSLDGGTQETQYF.